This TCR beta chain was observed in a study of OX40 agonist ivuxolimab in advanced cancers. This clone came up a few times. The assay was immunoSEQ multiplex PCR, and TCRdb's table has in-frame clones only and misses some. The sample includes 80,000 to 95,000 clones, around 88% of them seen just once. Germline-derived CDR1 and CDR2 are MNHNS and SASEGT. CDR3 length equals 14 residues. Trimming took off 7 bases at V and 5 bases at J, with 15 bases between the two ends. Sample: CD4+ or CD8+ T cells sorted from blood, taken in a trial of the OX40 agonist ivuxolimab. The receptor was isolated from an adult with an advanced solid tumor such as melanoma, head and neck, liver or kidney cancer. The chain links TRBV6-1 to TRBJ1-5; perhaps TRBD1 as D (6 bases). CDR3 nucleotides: TGTGCCAGCATCATGTGGGCAGGGGATCAGCCCCAGCATTTT. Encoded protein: CASIMWAGDQPQHF.